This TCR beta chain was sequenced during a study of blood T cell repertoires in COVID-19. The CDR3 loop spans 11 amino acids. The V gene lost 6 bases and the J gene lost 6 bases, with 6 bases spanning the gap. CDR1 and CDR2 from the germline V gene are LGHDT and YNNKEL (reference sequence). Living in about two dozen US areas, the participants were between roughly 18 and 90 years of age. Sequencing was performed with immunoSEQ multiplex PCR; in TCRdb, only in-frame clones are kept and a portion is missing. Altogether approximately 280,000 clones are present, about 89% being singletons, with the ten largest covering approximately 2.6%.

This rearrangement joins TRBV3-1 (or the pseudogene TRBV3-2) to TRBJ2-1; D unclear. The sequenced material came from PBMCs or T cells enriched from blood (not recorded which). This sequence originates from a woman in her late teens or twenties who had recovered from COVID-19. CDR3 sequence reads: CASRILNEQFF. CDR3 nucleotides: TGTGCCAGCAGGATACTCAATGAGCAGTTCTTC.